This T cell receptor (beta chain) was retrieved from a study of beta chain features in type 1 diabetes. General study findings and limits: In comparison with healthy donors, patients had naive, central memory and Treg TCRB repertoires that appeared more similar.

Of the isolated RNA, all was reverse transcribed, and so the sequenced material was expressed TCRB transcripts. TCRdb's copy holds only in-frame clones and misses some; the assay was immunoSEQ multiplex PCR. In the table there are about 210,000 clones, around 9.9% of which are singletons. The germline gives CDR1 SEHNR, CDR2 FQNEAQ (reference sequence). The CDR3 is 15 amino acids. V was shortened by 6 bases and J by 7 bases, with 22 bases between the two germline ends. CD4+ naive, central memory, regulatory and stem cell-like memory subsets were isolated by sorting on CD45RO/CCR7/CD25/CD127/CD95/CD27. Concerning this clone: Its cognate antigen is unknown.

The sequence derives from a man in his late teens or twenties in good health. This chain uses TRBV7-9 with TRBJ2-7; D is uncertain. What was sequenced was central memory CD4+ T cells from blood. The CDR3: CASRYFSTAAEEQYF. As DNA, the CDR3 is TGTGCCAGCAGATACTTTTCGACGGCCGCTGAAGAGCAGTACTTC. The whole variable domain, filled in from reference TRBV7-9 and TRBJ2-7, reads DTGVSQNPRHKITKRGQNVTFRCDPISEHNRLYWYRQTLGQGPEFLTYFQNEAQLEKSRLLSDRFSAERPKGSFSTLEIQRTEQGDSAMYLCASRYFSTAAEEQYFGPGTRLTVT.